A single sample gave rise to the 32 T cell receptor beta chains below, sequenced in a study of T cell responses to AZD1222 COVID-19 vaccine. Assay: immunoSEQ multiplex PCR; the TCRdb copy retains only in-frame clones and omits some. The sample lists 100,000 or so clones; under 95% were seen once. Sample: peripheral blood, taken 28 days after the second AZD1222 dose. The receptors shown here come from an adult who received the AZD1222 COVID-19 vaccine.

This sequence joins TRBV29-1 and TRBJ2-7; tentative D call: TRBD1 (6 bases). V was cut by 6 bases and J by 3 bases, with 24 bases left in between. Per the germline V gene, CDR1 is SQVTM and CDR2 is ANQGSEA. The length of the CDR3 is 16 residues. DNA for the CDR3: TGCAGCGTCGCCACGCCGGGACAAATGCCCCTCTACGAGCAGTACTTC. Translated: CSVATPGQMPLYEQYF.

This chain joins TRBV27 and TRBJ1-5; D is unresolved. Germline-derived CDR1 and CDR2 are MNHEY and SMNVEV (reference sequence). The V and J ends lost 2 bases and 3 bases respectively, with 8 bases between them. The length of the CDR3 is 14 residues. The CDR3 region has the DNA TGTGCCAGCAGTTTACGACCCCTCAATCAGCCCCAGCATTTT. Amino acid sequence: CASSLRPLNQPQHF.

The chain employs TRBV7-2 and TRBJ2-5; 10 positions match TRBD2. The trim removed 5 bases at V and 5 bases at J, leaving 11 bases unmatched. The germline V gene encodes CDR1 SGHTA and CDR2 FQGNSA. The CDR3 loop spans 16 amino acids. The DNA for the CDR3 is TGTGCCAGCAGCAACCCCTCTAGCGGGAGAGGGGAGACCCAGTACTTC. As protein: CASSNPSSGRGETQYF. Using reference TRBV7-2 and TRBJ2-5 for the parts outside the CDR3, the full variable domain is GAGVSQSPSNKVTEKGKDVELRCDPISGHTALYWYRQSLGQGLEFLIYFQGNSAPDKSGLPSDRFSAERTGGSVSTLTIQRTQQEDSAVYLCASSNPSSGRGETQYFGPGTRLLVL.

The chain is built from TRBV2 and TRBJ1-6; D is uncertain. The CDR3 is 14 residues long. V shed 8 bases and J shed 8 bases, with 16 bases lying between them. Germline V lookup: CDR1 SNHLY, CDR2 FYNNEI. The CDR3: CASGDTNSYSPLHF. DNA of the CDR3: TGTGCCAGCGGAGACACTAACTCTTATTCACCCCTCCACTTT. Full variable domain (rest looked up from reference TRBV2 and TRBJ1-6): EPEVTQTPSHQVTQMGQEVILRCVPISNHLYFYWYRQILGQKVEFLVSFYNNEISEKSEIFDDQFSVERPDGSNFTLKIRSTKLEDSAMYFCASGDTNSYSPLHFGNGTRLTVT.

The chain couples TRBV2 to TRBJ2-1, with TRBD2 as a possible D gene (5 bases). V lost 4 bases, J lost 10 bases, and 8 bases lay in between. Germline V gene sequence: CDR1 SNHLY, CDR2 FYNNEI. The CDR3 length is 11 residues. The CDR3 region is CASSVGSEQFF. CDR3 sequence (DNA): TGTGCCAGCAGTGTTGGGAGCGAGCAGTTCTTC.

The chain has TRBV5-5 and TRBJ2-1; D possibly corresponds to TRBD2 (6 bases). CDR1 is SGHKS and CDR2 is YYEKEE in the germline V gene (reference sequence). The length of the CDR3 is 15 residues. Trimming left V 5 bases short and J 8 bases short, with 20 bases between. The CDR3 DNA sequence: TGTGCCAGCAGGAGGGATTGGGACTCCGACTATGAGCAGTTCTTC. Protein: CASRRDWDSDYEQFF.

This chain joins TRBV14 and TRBJ2-5, with TRBD1 identical over 9 bases. CDR3 length: 15 amino acids. CDR1 is SGHDN, CDR2 FVKESK, per germline. V was clipped by 1 base and J by 5 bases; unmatched bases: 5. In DNA, the CDR3 is TGTGCCAGCAGCCAAGGGCGACAGGGGGTCGAGACCCAGTACTTC. This gives the protein CASSQGRQGVETQYF. Together with reference TRBV14 and TRBJ2-5, the CDR3 gives the full variable domain: EAGVTQFPSHSVIEKGQTVTLRCDPISGHDNLYWYRRVMGKEIKFLLHFVKESKQDESGMPNNRFLAERTGGTYSTLKVQPAELEDSGVYFCASSQGRQGVETQYFGPGTRLLVL.

This chain uses TRBV20-1 with TRBJ1-3; D gene uncertain. Trimming took off 6 bases at V and 6 bases at J, with 9 bases between the two ends. The CDR3 covers 11 residues. CDR1 and CDR2 (germline): DFQATT, SNEGSKA (reference sequence). CDR3 sequence: CSALKLNTIYF. CDR3 sequence (DNA): TGCAGTGCCCTGAAACTAAACACCATATATTTT.

This chain uses TRBV7-2 with TRBJ2-7; no reliable D call. Between the trimmed V and J ends, which lost 3 bases and 6 bases, there was a span of 6 bases. Germline V gene data show CDR1 as SGHTA and CDR2 as FQGNSA. This CDR3 region has 11 residues. CDR3 amino acids: CASSLLVEQYF. The CDR3 DNA reads as TGTGCCAGCAGCTTGCTAGTCGAGCAGTACTTC.

The chain is built from TRBV5-1 and TRBJ2-5; 10 bases are shared with TRBD2. After removal of 4 bases from V and 4 bases from J, the junction contained 4 bases not matched to a gene. This CDR3 is built from 14 residues. CDR1 and CDR2 from the germline V gene are SGHRS and YFSETQ. This CDR3 is CASSSSGGAETQYF. Here the CDR3 DNA reads TGCGCCAGCAGCAGCAGCGGGGGGGCAGAGACCCAGTACTTC.

The chain carries TRBV9 and TRBJ2-1; D may match TRBD1 or TRBD2 (5 bases each). This CDR3 region has 15 residues. The V and J ends lost 0 bases and 7 bases respectively, with 14 bases between them. Germline V lookup: CDR1 SGDLS, CDR2 YYNGEE. CDR3: CASSVGEGKGNEQFF. The CDR3 DNA reads as TGTGCCAGCAGCGTAGGTGAGGGGAAGGGGAATGAGCAGTTCTTC.

V usage is TRBV7-2 and J usage is TRBJ2-1; TRBD2 matches 8 bases. Germline CDR1 reads SGHTA; CDR2 reads FQGNSA. V trimming: 1 base; J trimming: 8 bases; junction bases outside the gene matches: 7. CDR3 length: 15 amino acids. CDR3 bases: TGTGCCAGCAGCTTAGGGCCCGGGACTAGTTATGAGCAGTTCTTC. Amino acids: CASSLGPGTSYEQFF.

J is TRBJ1-6 and V is TRBV7-3; tentative D call: TRBD1 (5 bases). V lost 1 base to trimming and J lost 9 bases, with 13 bases between them. The germline gives CDR1 SGHTA, CDR2 FQGTGA. The CDR3 runs 15 residues. CDR3 sequence: CASSLRGGEASPLHF. CDR3 DNA sequence: TGTGCCAGCAGCTTAAGGGGCGGGGAGGCTTCACCCCTCCACTTT.

This chain uses TRBV9 with TRBJ2-3; D is perhaps TRBD2 (6 bases). Per germline, CDR1 SGDLS and CDR2 YYNGEE. Deletions cut 3 bases from V and 1 base from J, with 9 bases between. This CDR3 spans 14 amino acids. CDR3 in DNA: TGTGCCAGCAGCGAGGGGACTGGCACAGATACGCAGTATTTT. Translated, it gives CASSEGTGTDTQYF.

This chain connects TRBV20-1 to TRBJ2-3; D assignment may be TRBD1 or TRBD2 (6 bases each). Trimming pared 3 bases from V and 5 bases from J, leaving 15 bases between. In germline, CDR1 is DFQATT, CDR2 SNEGSKA (reference sequence). The CDR3 is made up of 14 amino acids. The DNA for the CDR3 is TGCAGTGCTAGTTCCTGGGGGGCTGGAGATACGCAGTATTTT. It specifies CSASSWGAGDTQYF.

The gene calls are TRBV24-1 and TRBJ1-1; a possible D gene is TRBD1 (6 bases). CDR1 is KGHDR, CDR2 SFDVKD, per germline. The CDR3 contains 12 residues. Between the trimmed V and J ends, which lost 6 bases and 11 bases, there was a span of 15 bases. DNA for the CDR3: TGTGCCACCAGTCCCCGGTGGCAGGGGGCTTTCTTT. Translation gives CATSPRWQGAFF.

The V call is TRBV11-2, the J call TRBJ1-2; tentatively, D is TRBD1 (5 bases). V lost 5 bases and J lost 4, with 11 bases in between. The germline CDR1 and CDR2 sequences are SGHAT and FQNNGV. The CDR3 is made up of 13 amino acids. CDR3 sequence (DNA): TGTGCCAGCAGCGCGGGGGAGGGCTATGGCTACACCTTC. Translation gives CASSAGEGYGYTF. Using reference TRBV11-2 and TRBJ1-2 for the parts outside the CDR3, the full variable domain is EAGVAQSPRYKIIEKRQSVAFWCNPISGHATLYWYQQILGQGPKLLIQFQNNGVVDDSQLPKDRFSAERLKGVDSTLKIQPAKLEDSAVYLCASSAGEGYGYTFGSGTRLTVV.

The chain links TRBV2 to TRBJ1-1; D is possibly TRBD1 (5 bases). Per germline, CDR1 SNHLY and CDR2 FYNNEI. V dropped 10 bases and J dropped 3 bases, with 21 bases sitting between them. This CDR3 is 15 amino acids long. CDR3 protein: CATSPKVGVYTEAFF. In nucleotides, the CDR3 is TGTGCCACTTCCCCAAAGGTGGGGGTTTACACTGAAGCTTTCTTT.

V and J are TRBV19 and TRBJ2-7; D tentatively reads TRBD1 or TRBD2 (6 bases each). Trimming took off 3 bases at V and 3 bases at J, with 21 bases between the two ends. CDR3 length: 17 residues. Germline V CDR1 and CDR2: LNHDA, SQIVND (reference sequence). This CDR3 is CASSIVDSGLGGYEQYF. The CDR3 DNA reads TGTGCCAGTAGTATCGTGGACAGTGGCCTCGGGGGCTACGAGCAGTACTTC.

This clone has a handful of counts. This chain links TRBV18 with TRBJ1-4; the D is unclear. The CDR3 is 12 amino acids. V dropped 3 bases and J dropped 8 bases, with 7 bases sitting between them. Germline CDR1 KGHSH, CDR2 LQKENI. The CDR3 spells CASSPTREKLFF. CDR3 DNA: TGTGCCAGCTCACCGACCAGGGAAAAACTGTTTTTT.

The chain is built from TRBV5-8 and TRBJ1-2; tentatively, D is TRBD1 (5 bases). Germline CDR1 and CDR2: SGHTS and YDEGEE. CDR3 length: 14 residues. With 1 base removed from V and 3 bases from J, the gap between germline ends came to 10 bases. The CDR3 nucleotides are TGTGCCAGCAGCTTGACTGGGACCGACTATGGCTACACCTTC. Amino acids: CASSLTGTDYGYTF.

This chain joins TRBV11-3 and TRBJ2-2, with TRBD2 as a possible D gene (6 bases). This CDR3 region has 16 residues. Germline V gene sequence: CDR1 SGHNT, CDR2 YENEEA. Deletions cut 5 bases from V and 3 bases from J, with 16 bases between. DNA of the CDR3: TGTGCCAGCAGCCCCTGGGTCGGAGGGGACACCGGGGAGCTGTTTTTT. It specifies CASSPWVGGDTGELFF. The full variable domain, completed using reference TRBV11-3 and TRBJ2-2, is EAGVVQSPRYKIIEKKQPVAFWCNPISGHNTLYWYLQNLGQGPELLIRYENEEAVDDSQLPKDRFSAERLKGVDSTLKIQPAELGDSAVYLCASSPWVGGDTGELFFGEGSRLTVL.

The chain is built from TRBV28 and TRBJ1-2; D is unresolved. Germline CDR1 and CDR2: MDHEN and SYDVKM. The CDR3 extends over 12 amino acids. V lost 6 bases and J 4 bases, leaving 9 bases between the germline ends. The CDR3 coding sequence is TGTGCCAGCAGCCCGGTGGGCTATGGCTACACCTTC. It codes for CASSPVGYGYTF.

The chain uses TRBV7-6 and TRBJ1-3, with a weak D call TRBD1 (6 bases). Germline V gives CDR1 SGHVS, CDR2 FNYEAQ. The CDR3 is 15 residues long. Deletions cut 4 bases from V and 2 bases from J, with 12 bases between. CDR3 region: CASSSTGHAGNTIYF. The CDR3 coding sequence is TGTGCCAGCAGCTCCACGGGACATGCTGGAAACACCATATATTTT.

The V call is TRBV10-2, the J call TRBJ1-2, with 7 bases matching TRBD1. The CDR3 consists of 15 residues. Looked up from germline, CDR1 is WSHSY and CDR2 is SAAADI. J was trimmed by 4 bases and V by 2 bases; bases with no gene match: 7. The CDR3 DNA is TGCGCCAGCAGTGAGCCGGGGACAGTCAGCTATGGCTACACCTTC. It specifies CASSEPGTVSYGYTF.

This chain links TRBV18 with TRBJ1-5; 12 bases match TRBD1. Germline V lookup: CDR1 KGHSH, CDR2 LQKENI. Losses at the gene ends were 5 bases for V and 5 bases for J; bases not matched to a gene: 4. The CDR3 contains 15 residues. The DNA for the CDR3 is TGTGCCAGCTCATCCGGGACAGGGGGCTATCAGCCCCAGCATTTT. It is translated as CASSSGTGGYQPQHF.

The chain carries TRBV18 and TRBJ1-1, with TRBD1 identical over 7 bases. This CDR3 has 14 amino acids. Germline V CDR1 and CDR2: KGHSH, LQKENI. V trimming: 3 bases; J trimming: 4 bases; junction bases outside the gene matches: 5. In nucleotides, the CDR3 is TGTGCCAGCTCACCGACAGGGTTGCGCACTGAAGCTTTCTTT. It codes for CASSPTGLRTEAFF. The full variable domain, completed using reference TRBV18 and TRBJ1-1, is NAGVMQNPRHLVRRRGQEARLRCSPMKGHSHVYWYRQLPEEGLKFMVYLQKENIIDESGMPKERFSAEFPKEGPSILRIQQVVRGDSAAYFCASSPTGLRTEAFFGQGTRLTVV.

This chain uses TRBV30 with TRBJ1-1, with D tentatively TRBD1 (5 bases). This CDR3 comprises 13 residues. The V gene lost 2 bases and the J gene lost 4 bases, with 11 bases spanning the gap. Germline CDR1 GTSNPN, CDR2 SVGIG (reference sequence). This chain's CDR3 is CAWSLDGTTEAFF. CDR3 in DNA: TGTGCCTGGAGTTTGGATGGGACCACTGAAGCTTTCTTT.

This clone occurred once. The J gene is TRBJ1-2, the V gene TRBV11-2, with 8 bases lining up with TRBD1. Germline CDR1 reads SGHAT; CDR2 reads FQNNGV. J was trimmed by 13 bases and V by 5 bases; bases with no gene match: 9. The CDR3 spans 12 residues. The CDR3 reads CASSIRTGTFTF. The DNA for the CDR3 is TGTGCCAGCAGCATCCGGACAGGGACCTTCACCTTC.

The chain employs TRBV5-1 and TRBJ1-5; 7 bases agree with TRBD1. With 4 bases clipped from V and 4 bases from J, the junction kept 5 bases outside the gene matches. CDR1 and CDR2 (germline): SGHRS, YFSETQ. The CDR3 contains 14 residues. The CDR3 here is CASSHGTENQPQHF. DNA for the CDR3: TGCGCCAGCAGCCATGGGACAGAGAATCAGCCCCAGCATTTT.

In its sample, this clone was seen once. V and J are TRBV5-1 and TRBJ1-2; D call uncertain. CDR1 and CDR2 (germline): SGHRS, YFSETQ. The CDR3 sequence is 15 residues long. V gave up 4 bases and J gave up 4 bases, with 17 bases separating them. CDR3 protein: CASSPYSRHGYGYTF. CDR3 sequence (DNA): TGCGCCAGCAGCCCGTACTCACGGCATGGCTATGGCTACACCTTC.

This rearrangement joins TRBV6-1 to TRBJ2-3, with TRBD2 matching 8 bases. This CDR3 is 19 amino acids long. V was clipped by 2 bases and J by 5 bases; unmatched bases: 18. CDR1 is MNHNS and CDR2 is SASEGT in the germline V gene. CDR3 bases: TGTGCCAGCAGTGAACCCCAAAATCCGGGCGGGAGGCTAGGAGATACGCAGTATTTT. It translates to CASSEPQNPGGRLGDTQYF.